Sequencing of this TCR beta chain was carried out in a study of OX40 agonist ivuxolimab in advanced cancers. TCRdb's table, derived via immunoSEQ multiplex PCR, lists solely in-frame clones and lacks some. The data contain around 68,000 clones, more than 85% of them singletons. This clone was observed once. This CDR3 comprises 16 residues. The V segment lost 4 bases and the J segment 2 bases; nucleotides outside the gene matches: 8. Germline CDR1 and CDR2: SGHNT and YENEEA. This TCR came from an adult with an advanced solid tumor such as melanoma, head and neck, liver or kidney cancer. This chain joins TRBV11-3 and TRBJ2-7, with TRBD2 matching over 10 bases. The sequencing used CD4+ or CD8+ T cells sorted from blood, collected in a trial of the OX40 agonist ivuxolimab. The chain's CDR3 is CASSSSTSGTTYEQYF. CDR3 nucleotides: TGTGCCAGCAGCTCTAGTACTAGCGGGACAACCTACGAGCAGTACTTC.